The 4 T cell receptor beta chains below all came from one sample that was sequenced in a study of T-cell memory formation after mild COVID-19. TCRdb itself ran the 5' RACE reads through MiXCR, one entry per CDR3 protein. The sample shows approximately 350,000 distinct CDR3 sequences, 13% to 15% of them seen only once. Sequencing input: PBMCs or a T cell subset sorted from them (not recorded which). The receptor set was obtained from a man between 18 and 29 years old who had mild COVID-19 (a few samples of this study predate the infection). Cell type and time point are not known.

The chain has TRBV11-2 and TRBJ2-3; 10 nucleotides agree with TRBD1. The CDR3 is 14 amino acids. The germline V gene encodes CDR1 SGHAT and CDR2 FQNNGV. V was pared by 5 bases and J by 5 bases, with 4 bases of the junction left unmatched. The CDR3 region is CASSGQGEEDTQYF. CDR3 nucleotide sequence: TGTGCCAGCAGCGGACAGGGGGAGGAAGATACGCAGTATTTT.

This clonotype was detected only a few times. This chain connects TRBV2 to TRBJ2-2; D gene unclear. The CDR3 consists of 12 residues. The ends were cut back, 8 bases at V and 4 bases at J, with 8 bases in the middle. CDR1 and CDR2 from the germline V gene are SNHLY and FYNNEI. CDR3 sequence: CASAELTGELFF. For the CDR3, the DNA is TGTGCCAGCGCGGAGCTCACCGGGGAGCTGTTTTTT.

The gene calls are TRBV4-1 and TRBJ2-1, with D uncertain. Per germline, CDR1 MGHRA and CDR2 YSYEKL. The CDR3 sequence is 16 residues long. Trimming took 1 base from V and 0 from J, leaving 10 bases between them. CDR3 nucleotides: TGCGCCAGCAGCCAAGTCGACATTATCTCCTACAATGAGCAGTTCTTC. It translates to CASSQVDIISYNEQFF.

The chain combines TRBV30 with TRBJ1-1; D uncertain. The CDR3 loop spans 14 amino acids. The V gene lost 3 bases and the J gene lost 4 bases, with 15 bases spanning the gap. From germline, CDR1 is GTSNPN and CDR2 SVGIG (reference sequence). The CDR3 sequence is CAWRGGYMITEAFF. CDR3 in DNA: TGTGCCTGGAGGGGAGGGTATATGATCACTGAAGCTTTCTTT.